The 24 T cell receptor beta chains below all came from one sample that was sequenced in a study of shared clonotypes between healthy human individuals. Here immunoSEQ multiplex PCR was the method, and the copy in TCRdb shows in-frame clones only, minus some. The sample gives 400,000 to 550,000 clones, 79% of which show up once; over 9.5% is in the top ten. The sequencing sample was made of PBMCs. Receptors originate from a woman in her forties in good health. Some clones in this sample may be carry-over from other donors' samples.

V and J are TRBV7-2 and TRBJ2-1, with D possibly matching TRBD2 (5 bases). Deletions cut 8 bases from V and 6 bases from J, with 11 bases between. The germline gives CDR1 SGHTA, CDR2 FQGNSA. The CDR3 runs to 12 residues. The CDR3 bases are TGTGCCAGCCCCGGGGTCTTCAATGAGCAGTTCTTC. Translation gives CASPGVFNEQFF.

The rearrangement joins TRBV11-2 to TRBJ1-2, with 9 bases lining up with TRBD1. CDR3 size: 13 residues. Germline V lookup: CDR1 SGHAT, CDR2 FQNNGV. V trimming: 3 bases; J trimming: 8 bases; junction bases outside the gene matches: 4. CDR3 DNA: TGTGCCAGCAGCTTGACAGGGGGTCGCGGCTACACCTTC. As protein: CASSLTGGRGYTF.

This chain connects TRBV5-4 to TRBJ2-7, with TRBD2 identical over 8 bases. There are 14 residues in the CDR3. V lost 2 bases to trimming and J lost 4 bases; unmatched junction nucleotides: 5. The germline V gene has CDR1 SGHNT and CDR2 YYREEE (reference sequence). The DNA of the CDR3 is TGTGCCAGCAGCTTAGCGGGAGCGACTTACGAGCAGTACTTC. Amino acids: CASSLAGATYEQYF. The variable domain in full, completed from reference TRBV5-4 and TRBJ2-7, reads ETGVTQSPTHLIKTRGQQVTLRCSSQSGHNTVSWYQQALGQGPQFIFQYYREEENGRGNFPPRFSGLQFPNYSSELNVNALELDDSALYLCASSLAGATYEQYFGPGTRLTVT.

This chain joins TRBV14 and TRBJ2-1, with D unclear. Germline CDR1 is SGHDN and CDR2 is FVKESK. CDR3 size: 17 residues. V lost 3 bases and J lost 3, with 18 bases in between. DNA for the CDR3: TGTGCCAGCAGCCAGGGATACGGCGCCAGCCTCTACAATGAGCAGTTCTTC. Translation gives CASSQGYGASLYNEQFF. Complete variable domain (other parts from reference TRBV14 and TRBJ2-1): EAGVTQFPSHSVIEKGQTVTLRCDPISGHDNLYWYRRVMGKEIKFLLHFVKESKQDESGMPNNRFLAERTGGTYSTLKVQPAELEDSGVYFCASSQGYGASLYNEQFFGPGTRLTVL.

This chain's CDR3 is CASSRTAGNTIYF. In nucleotides, the CDR3 is TGTGCCAGCAGTAGGACAGCCGGAAACACCATATATTTT. This chain uses TRBV27 with TRBJ1-3, with a possible D match to TRBD1 (6 bases). CDR1 is MNHEY and CDR2 is SMNVEV in the germline V gene (reference sequence). Trimming shortened V by 5 bases and J by 4 bases, and 9 bases separated the two germline ends. CDR3 length: 13 amino acids.

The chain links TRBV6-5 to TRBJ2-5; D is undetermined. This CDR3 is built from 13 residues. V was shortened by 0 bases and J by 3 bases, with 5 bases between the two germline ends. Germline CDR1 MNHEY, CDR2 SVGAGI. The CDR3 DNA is TGTGCCAGCAGTTACTCGATCGAAGAGACCCAGTACTTC. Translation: CASSYSIEETQYF.

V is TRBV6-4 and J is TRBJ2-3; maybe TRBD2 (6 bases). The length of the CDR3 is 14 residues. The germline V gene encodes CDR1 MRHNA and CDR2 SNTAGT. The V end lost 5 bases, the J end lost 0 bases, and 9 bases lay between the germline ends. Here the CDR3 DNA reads TGTGCCAGCAGTAAAAGCGGGAGCACAGATACGCAGTATTTT. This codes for CASSKSGSTDTQYF.

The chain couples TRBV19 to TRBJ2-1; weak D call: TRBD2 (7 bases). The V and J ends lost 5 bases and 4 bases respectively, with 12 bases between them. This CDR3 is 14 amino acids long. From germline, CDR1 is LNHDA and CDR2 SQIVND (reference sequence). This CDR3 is CASSEGGGYNEQFF. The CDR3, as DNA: TGTGCCAGTAGTGAGGGAGGGGGTTACAATGAGCAGTTCTTC.

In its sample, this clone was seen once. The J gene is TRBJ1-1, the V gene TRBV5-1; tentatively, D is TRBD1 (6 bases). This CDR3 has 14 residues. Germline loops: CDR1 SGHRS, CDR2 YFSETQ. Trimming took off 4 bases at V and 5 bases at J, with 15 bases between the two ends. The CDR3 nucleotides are TGCGCCAGCAGCCCTGAGGGGGGGTTGACTGAAGCTTTCTTT. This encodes CASSPEGGLTEAFF. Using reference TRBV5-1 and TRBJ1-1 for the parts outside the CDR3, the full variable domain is KAGVTQTPRYLIKTRGQQVTLSCSPISGHRSVSWYQQTPGQGLQFLFEYFSETQRNKGNFPGRFSGRQFSNSRSEMNVSTLELGDSALYLCASSPEGGLTEAFFGQGTRLTVV.

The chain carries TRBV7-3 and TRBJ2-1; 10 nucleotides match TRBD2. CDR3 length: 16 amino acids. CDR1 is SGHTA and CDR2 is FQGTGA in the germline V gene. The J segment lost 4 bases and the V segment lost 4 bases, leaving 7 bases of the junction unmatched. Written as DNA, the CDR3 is TGTGCCAGCAGCTCTTCATGGACTAGCGGATACAATGAGCAGTTCTTC. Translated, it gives CASSSSWTSGYNEQFF.

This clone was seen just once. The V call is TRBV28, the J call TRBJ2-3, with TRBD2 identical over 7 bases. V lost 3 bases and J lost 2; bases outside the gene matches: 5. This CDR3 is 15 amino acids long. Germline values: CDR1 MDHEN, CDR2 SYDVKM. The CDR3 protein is CASSFSAGDTDTQYF. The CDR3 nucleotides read TGTGCCAGCAGTTTCAGCGCGGGAGACACAGATACGCAGTATTTT.

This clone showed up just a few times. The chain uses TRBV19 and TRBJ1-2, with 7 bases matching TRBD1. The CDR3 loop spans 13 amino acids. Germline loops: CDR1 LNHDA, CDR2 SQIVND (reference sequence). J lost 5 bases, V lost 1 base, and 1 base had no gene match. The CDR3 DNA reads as TGTGCCAGTAGTATAGGGACAGGATATGGCTACACCTTC. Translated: CASSIGTGYGYTF.

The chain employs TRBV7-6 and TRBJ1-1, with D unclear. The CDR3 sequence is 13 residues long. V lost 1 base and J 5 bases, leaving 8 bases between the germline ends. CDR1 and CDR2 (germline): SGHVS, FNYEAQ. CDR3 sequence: CASSLEFATEAFF. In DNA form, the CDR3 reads TGTGCCAGCAGCTTAGAATTCGCGACTGAAGCTTTCTTT.

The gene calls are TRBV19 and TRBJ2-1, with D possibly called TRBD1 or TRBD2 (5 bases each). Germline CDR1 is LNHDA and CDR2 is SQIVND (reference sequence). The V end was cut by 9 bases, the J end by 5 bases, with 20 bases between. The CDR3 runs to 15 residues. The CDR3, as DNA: TGTGCCAGCACACTCGGGACGGCCATCGACAATGAGCAGTTCTTC. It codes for CASTLGTAIDNEQFF.

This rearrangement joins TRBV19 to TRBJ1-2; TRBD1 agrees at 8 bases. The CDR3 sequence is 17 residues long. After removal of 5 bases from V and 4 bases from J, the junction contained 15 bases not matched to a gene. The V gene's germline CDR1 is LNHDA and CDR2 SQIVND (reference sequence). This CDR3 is CASSSPPGTGSAYGYTF. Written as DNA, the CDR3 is TGTGCCAGTAGTTCCCCCCCCGGGACAGGCAGCGCCTATGGCTACACCTTC.

CDR3 amino acids: CASSFLAGGPGELFF. CDR3 nucleotides: TGCGCCAGCAGCTTCCTAGCGGGAGGGCCCGGGGAGCTGTTTTTT. This sequence joins TRBV5-1 and TRBJ2-2; TRBD2 agrees at 12 bases. V shed 2 bases and J 6 bases; nucleotides not matched to a gene: 2. This CDR3 region has 15 residues. Germline-derived CDR1 and CDR2 are SGHRS and YFSETQ.

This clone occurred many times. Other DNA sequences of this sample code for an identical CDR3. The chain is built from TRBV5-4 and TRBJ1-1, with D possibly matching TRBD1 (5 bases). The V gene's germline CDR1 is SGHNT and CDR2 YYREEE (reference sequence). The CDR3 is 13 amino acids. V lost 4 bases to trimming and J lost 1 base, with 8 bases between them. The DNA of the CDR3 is TGTGCCAGCAGCCCAGGACAGAACACTGAAGCTTTCTTT. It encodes CASSPGQNTEAFF.

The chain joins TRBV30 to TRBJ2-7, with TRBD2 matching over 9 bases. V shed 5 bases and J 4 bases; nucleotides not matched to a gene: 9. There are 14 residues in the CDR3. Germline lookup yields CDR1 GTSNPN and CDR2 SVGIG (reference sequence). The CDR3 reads CAWAPSGRRYEQYF. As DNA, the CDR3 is TGTGCCTGGGCCCCCAGCGGGAGGAGATACGAGCAGTACTTC.

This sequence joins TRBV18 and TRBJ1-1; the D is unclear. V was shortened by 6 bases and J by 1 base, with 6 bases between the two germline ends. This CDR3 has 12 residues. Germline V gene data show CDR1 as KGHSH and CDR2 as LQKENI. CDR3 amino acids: CASSTGNTEAFF. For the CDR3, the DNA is TGTGCCAGCTCGACGGGGAACACTGAAGCTTTCTTT.

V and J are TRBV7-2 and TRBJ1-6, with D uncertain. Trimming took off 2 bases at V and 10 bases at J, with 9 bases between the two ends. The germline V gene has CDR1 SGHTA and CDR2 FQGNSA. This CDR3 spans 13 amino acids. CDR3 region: CASSLSPGSPLHF. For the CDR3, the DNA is TGTGCCAGCAGCTTAAGTCCGGGCTCACCCCTCCACTTT.

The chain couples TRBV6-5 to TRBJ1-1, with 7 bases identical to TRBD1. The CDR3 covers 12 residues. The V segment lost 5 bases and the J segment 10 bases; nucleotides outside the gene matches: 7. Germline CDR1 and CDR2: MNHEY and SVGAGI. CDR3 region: CASSRQGSGAFF. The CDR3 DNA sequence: TGTGCCAGCAGTCGACAGGGCTCAGGAGCTTTCTTT.

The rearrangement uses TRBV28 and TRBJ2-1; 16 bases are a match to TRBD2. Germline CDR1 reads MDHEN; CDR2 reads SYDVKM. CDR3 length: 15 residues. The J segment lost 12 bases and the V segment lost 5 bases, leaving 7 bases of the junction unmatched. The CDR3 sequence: CASSMGLAGGLRQFF. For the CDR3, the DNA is TGTGCCAGCAGTATGGGACTAGCGGGAGGGCTTCGGCAGTTCTTC.

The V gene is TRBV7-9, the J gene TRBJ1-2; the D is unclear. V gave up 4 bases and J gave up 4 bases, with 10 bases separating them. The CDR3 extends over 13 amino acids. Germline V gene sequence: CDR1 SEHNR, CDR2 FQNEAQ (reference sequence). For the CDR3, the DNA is TGTGCCAGCAGCTCCTCAGTTGGCTATGGCTACACCTTC. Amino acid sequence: CASSSSVGYGYTF.

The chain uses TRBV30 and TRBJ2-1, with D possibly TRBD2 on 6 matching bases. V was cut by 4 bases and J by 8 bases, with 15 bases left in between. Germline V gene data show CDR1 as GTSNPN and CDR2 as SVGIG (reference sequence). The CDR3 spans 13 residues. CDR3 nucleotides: TGTGCCTGGAACTTCTTTTCGGGGGATGAGCAGTTCTTC. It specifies CAWNFFSGDEQFF. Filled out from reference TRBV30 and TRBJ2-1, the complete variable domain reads SQTIHQWPATLVQPVGSPLSLECTVEGTSNPNLYWYRQAAGRGLQLLFYSVGIGQISSEVPQNLSASRPQDRQFILSSKKLLLSDSGFYLCAWNFFSGDEQFFGPGTRLTVL.